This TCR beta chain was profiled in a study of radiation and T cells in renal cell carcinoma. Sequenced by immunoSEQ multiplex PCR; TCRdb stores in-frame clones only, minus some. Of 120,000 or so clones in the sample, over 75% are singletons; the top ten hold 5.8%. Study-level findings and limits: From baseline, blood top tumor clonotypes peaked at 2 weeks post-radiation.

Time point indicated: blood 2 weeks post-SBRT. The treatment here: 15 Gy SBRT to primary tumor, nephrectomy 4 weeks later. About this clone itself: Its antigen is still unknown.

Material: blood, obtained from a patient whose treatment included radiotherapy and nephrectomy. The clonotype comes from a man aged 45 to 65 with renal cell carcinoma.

Here the CDR3 reads CASSPAGTETQYF. The CDR3, as DNA: TGTGCCAGCTCACCAGCAGGGACAGAGACCCAGTACTTC. V and J are TRBV18 and TRBJ2-5; D is tentatively TRBD1 or TRBD2 (5 bases each). The CDR3 totals 13 residues. Between the trimmed V and J ends, which lost 2 bases and 4 bases, there was a span of 8 bases. Germline CDR1 and CDR2: KGHSH and LQKENI.